This T cell receptor (beta chain) is drawn from a study of Ad26.COV2.S vaccination and SARS-CoV-2 variants. Looking at the study overall: Participant was drawn from the COV1001 Ad26.COV2.S trial arm. Once, or twice with 56 days between doses, Ad26.COV2.S was given intramuscularly.

Germline-derived CDR1 and CDR2 are LNHDA and SQIVND (reference sequence). V lost 3 bases and J lost 5, with 10 bases in between. This CDR3 contains 13 residues. Indicated treatment: roughly 19 received Ad26.COV2.S at low or high dose, single or two shots; 5 received placebo; per-sample allocation not given. Material that was analyzed had been drawn on day 63 after the first vaccine or placebo injection. Measured with immunoSEQ multiplex PCR; TCRdb has only the in-frame clones, and not every one. Of approximately 360,000 clones listed, 83% were seen once; the top ten hold around 7.3%. The origin of this receptor is a person aged 18-65 years who received the Ad26.COV2.S COVID-19 vaccine or a placebo. The genes are TRBV19 and TRBJ1-1, with unresolved D. The sample in question was peripheral blood, obtained in a trial of Ad26.COV2.S vaccine versus placebo. The chain's CDR3 is CASSIDAETEAFF. The CDR3 nucleotides are TGTGCCAGTAGTATTGACGCCGAAACTGAAGCTTTCTTT.